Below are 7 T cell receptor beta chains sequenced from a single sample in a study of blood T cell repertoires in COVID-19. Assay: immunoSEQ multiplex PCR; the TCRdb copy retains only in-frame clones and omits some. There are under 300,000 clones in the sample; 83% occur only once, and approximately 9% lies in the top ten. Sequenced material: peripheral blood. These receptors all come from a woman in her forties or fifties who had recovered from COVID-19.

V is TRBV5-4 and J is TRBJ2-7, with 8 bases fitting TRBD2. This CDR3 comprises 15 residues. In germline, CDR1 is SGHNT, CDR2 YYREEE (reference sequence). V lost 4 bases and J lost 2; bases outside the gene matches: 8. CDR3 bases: TGTGCCAGCAGCCCGGGGGGACTAGACACCTACGAGCAGTACTTC. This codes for CASSPGGLDTYEQYF.

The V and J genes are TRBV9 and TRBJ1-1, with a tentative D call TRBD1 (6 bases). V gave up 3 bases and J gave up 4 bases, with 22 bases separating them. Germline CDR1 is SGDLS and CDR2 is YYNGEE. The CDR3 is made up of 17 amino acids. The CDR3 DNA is TGTGCCAGCAGCGAGGGGGAGGGTGTAATTTTTTTCACTGAAGCTTTCTTT. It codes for CASSEGEGVIFFTEAFF.

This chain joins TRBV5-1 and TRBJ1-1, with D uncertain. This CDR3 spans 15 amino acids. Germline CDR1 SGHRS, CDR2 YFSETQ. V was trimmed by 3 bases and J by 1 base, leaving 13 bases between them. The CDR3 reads CASSSRGYTNTEAFF. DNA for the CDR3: TGCGCCAGCAGCTCTCGGGGTTATACGAACACTGAAGCTTTCTTT. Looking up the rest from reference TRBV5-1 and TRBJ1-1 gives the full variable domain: KAGVTQTPRYLIKTRGQQVTLSCSPISGHRSVSWYQQTPGQGLQFLFEYFSETQRNKGNFPGRFSGRQFSNSRSEMNVSTLELGDSALYLCASSSRGYTNTEAFFGQGTRLTVV.

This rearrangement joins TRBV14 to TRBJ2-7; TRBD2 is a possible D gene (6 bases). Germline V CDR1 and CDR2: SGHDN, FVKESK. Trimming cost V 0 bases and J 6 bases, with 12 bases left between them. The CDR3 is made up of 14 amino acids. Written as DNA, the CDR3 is TGTGCCAGCAGCCAAGATAGGGCGGGGTTCGAGCAGTACTTC. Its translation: CASSQDRAGFEQYF.

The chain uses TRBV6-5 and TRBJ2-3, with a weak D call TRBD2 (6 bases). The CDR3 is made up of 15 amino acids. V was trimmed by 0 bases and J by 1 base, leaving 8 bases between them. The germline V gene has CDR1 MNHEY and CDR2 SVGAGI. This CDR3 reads CASSYSPGGTDTQYF. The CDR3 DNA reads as TGTGCCAGCAGTTACTCACCGGGGGGCACAGATACGCAGTATTTT.

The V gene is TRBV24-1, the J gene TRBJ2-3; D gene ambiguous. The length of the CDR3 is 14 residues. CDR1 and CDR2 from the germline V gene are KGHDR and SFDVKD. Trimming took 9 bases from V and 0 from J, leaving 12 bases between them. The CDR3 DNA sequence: TGTGCCACCGCCGGTCAGACTAGCACAGATACGCAGTATTTT. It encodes CATAGQTSTDTQYF.

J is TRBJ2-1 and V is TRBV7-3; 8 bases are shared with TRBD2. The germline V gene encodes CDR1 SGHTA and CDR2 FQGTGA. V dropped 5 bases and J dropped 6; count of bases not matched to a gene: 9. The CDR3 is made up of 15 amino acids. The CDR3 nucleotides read TGTGCCAGCAGCGGCGGCGGGGGGCGCGTCAATGAGCAGTTCTTC. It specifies CASSGGGGRVNEQFF. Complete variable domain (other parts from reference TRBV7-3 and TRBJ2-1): GAGVSQTPSNKVTEKGKYVELRCDPISGHTALYWYRQSLGQGPEFLIYFQGTGAADDSGLPNDRFFAVRPEGSVSTLKIQRTERGDSAVYLCASSGGGGRVNEQFFGPGTRLTVL.